One sample yielded the 24 T cell receptor beta chains listed below, sequenced in a study of blood T cell repertoires in COVID-19. TCRdb keeps only in-frame clones here, not all; method: immunoSEQ multiplex PCR. The sample includes 160,000 or so clones, roughly 88% seen only once; the top ten take roughly 15%. Sequencing input: PBMCs or T cells enriched from blood (not recorded which). The receptors derive from a man aged 50 to 59 who had recovered from COVID-19.

V is TRBV6-1 and J is TRBJ1-2, with 7 bases that match TRBD1. Germline values: CDR1 MNHNS, CDR2 SASEGT. V shed 2 bases, J shed 3 bases, and the junction held 6 bases outside the gene matches. The CDR3 covers 15 residues. This chain's CDR3 is CASSEPRGLDYGYTF. The CDR3 DNA sequence: TGTGCCAGCAGTGAACCGAGGGGGCTAGACTATGGCTACACCTTC.

This clone is deemed medium-sized (0.01 to 0.1%). The V and J genes are TRBV5-6 and TRBJ1-6; TRBD1 might be the D (5 bases). V lost 0 bases and J 7 bases, leaving 11 bases between the germline ends. The CDR3 loop spans 15 amino acids. In germline, CDR1 is SGHDT, CDR2 YYEEEE. CDR3 loop: CASSLEGRVNSPLHF. The DNA for the CDR3 is TGTGCCAGCAGCTTGGAGGGCAGGGTGAATTCACCCCTCCACTTT.

This clone was picked up one time. The V call is TRBV7-9, the J call TRBJ2-2, with 10 bases aligning to TRBD2. CDR3 length equals 15 residues. V was pared by 3 bases and J by 5 bases, with 3 bases of the junction left unmatched. Germline CDR1 reads SEHNR; CDR2 reads FQNEAQ (reference sequence). The CDR3, as DNA: TGTGCCAGCAGCTTGGGTAGCGGGAGGACCGGGGAGCTGTTTTTT. Translating it yields CASSLGSGRTGELFF.

The CDR3 loop is CASSMTNSAGFLNQPQHF. The CDR3 nucleotides are TGTGCCAGTAGTATGACTAACAGTGCCGGTTTTTTAAATCAGCCCCAGCATTTT. J is TRBJ1-5 and V is TRBV19; D is ambiguous. CDR1 and CDR2 from the germline V gene are LNHDA and SQIVND (reference sequence). The CDR3 runs to 18 residues. V dropped 3 bases and J dropped 4 bases, with 22 bases sitting between them.

On this clone: At the DNA level, this CDR3 is encoded by other sequences in the same sample as well. The V and J genes are TRBV5-1 and TRBJ1-1; TRBD1 might be the D (6 bases). The CDR3 covers 14 residues. The germline gives CDR1 SGHRS, CDR2 YFSETQ. The V end was cut by 2 bases, the J end by 0 bases, with 8 bases between. The CDR3 region is CASSLQGMNTEAFF. CDR3 nucleotides: TGCGCCAGCAGCTTACAGGGCATGAACACTGAAGCTTTCTTT.

This clone turned up a few times. This chain links TRBV18 with TRBJ1-4, with D tentatively TRBD1 (6 bases). The germline gives CDR1 KGHSH, CDR2 LQKENI. Trimming took 2 bases from V and 7 from J, leaving 14 bases between them. The CDR3 contains 15 residues. DNA for the CDR3: TGTGCCAGCTCACCATATAACAGGGTCTCTGAAAAACTGTTTTTT. It translates to CASSPYNRVSEKLFF.

This chain uses TRBV6-5 with TRBJ2-7, with D perhaps matching TRBD1 (5 bases). Germline V gene sequence: CDR1 MNHEY, CDR2 SVGAGI. The V end lost 7 bases, the J end lost 6 bases, and 19 bases lay between the germline ends. This CDR3 contains 14 residues. CDR3 residues: CASNRNNPGSEQYF. CDR3 DNA sequence: TGTGCCAGCAATCGCAATAATCCAGGGTCCGAGCAGTACTTC.

This clone showed up just a few times. The chain couples TRBV7-2 to TRBJ2-1, with TRBD1 as a possible D gene (6 bases). Germline assignment: CDR1 SGHTA and CDR2 FQGNSA. Trimming shortened V by 5 bases and J by 6 bases, and 11 bases separated the two germline ends. This CDR3 contains 13 residues. CDR3 protein: CASSHGDTNEQFF. The CDR3 DNA reads TGTGCCAGCAGCCACGGGGACACCAATGAGCAGTTCTTC.

V is TRBV30 and J is TRBJ1-3, with D possibly being TRBD1 (6 bases). V dropped 0 bases and J dropped 4 bases, with 16 bases sitting between them. The CDR3 is 16 residues long. The germline CDR1 and CDR2 sequences are GTSNPN and SVGIG (reference sequence). The CDR3 coding sequence is TGTGCCTGGAGTGTACTGACGGGGGGCTCGGGAAACACCATATATTTT. Translated, it gives CAWSVLTGGSGNTIYF.

The V gene is TRBV18, the J gene TRBJ2-7; 11 bases are shared with TRBD2. V was pared by 6 bases and J by 2 bases, with 9 bases of the junction left unmatched. The CDR3 loop spans 16 amino acids. Germline values: CDR1 KGHSH, CDR2 LQKENI. The CDR3 here is CASSLRGLAETYEQYF. CDR3 nucleotide sequence: TGTGCCAGCTCGCTCAGGGGACTAGCGGAAACCTACGAGCAGTACTTC.

The chain combines TRBV5-6 with TRBJ1-6; tentative D call: TRBD1 (5 bases). Germline CDR1 reads SGHDT; CDR2 reads YYEEEE. Trimming stripped 4 bases from V and 5 bases from J, with 10 bases between. The CDR3 consists of 14 residues. CDR3 loop: CASSAAGDNSPLHF. The CDR3 DNA sequence: TGTGCCAGCAGCGCCGCGGGGGATAATTCACCCCTCCACTTT.

The V gene is TRBV4-2, the J gene TRBJ1-5; D is ambiguous. This CDR3 comprises 13 residues. Trimming shortened V by 0 bases and J by 10 bases, and 10 bases separated the two germline ends. Per the germline V gene, CDR1 is LGHNA and CDR2 is YNFKEQ. CDR3 in DNA: TGTGCCAGCAGCCAAGATCGAGGTCATCCCCAGCATTTT. It is translated as CASSQDRGHPQHF.

This clone was found a few times. The chain has TRBV9 and TRBJ1-1; 8 nucleotides agree with TRBD1. This CDR3 contains 15 residues. V trimming: 4 bases; J trimming: 5 bases; junction bases outside the gene matches: 10. The germline V gene has CDR1 SGDLS and CDR2 YYNGEE. CDR3 sequence: CASSLGQGRGTEAFF. The CDR3 coding sequence is TGTGCCAGCAGCCTTGGACAGGGCAGGGGAACTGAAGCTTTCTTT.

J is TRBJ2-7 and V is TRBV11-2, with TRBD1 matching over 8 bases. CDR1 is SGHAT, CDR2 FQNNGV, per germline. CDR3 size: 16 residues. Trimming took 2 bases from V and 2 from J; bases not matched to a gene: 8. The CDR3, as DNA: TGTGCCAGCAGCTTAATTATTTCGGGACAGGCCTACGAGCAGTACTTC. This sequence encodes CASSLIISGQAYEQYF.

This rearrangement joins TRBV10-3 to TRBJ1-1, with D possibly being TRBD1 (5 bases). Germline lookup yields CDR1 ENHRY and CDR2 SYGVKD. CDR3 length: 15 amino acids. Between the trimmed V and J ends, which lost 2 bases and 6 bases, there was a span of 16 bases. CDR3 nucleotides: TGTGCCATCAGTGAGCGGGGGACCATCGGCGCTGAAGCTTTCTTT. This encodes CAISERGTIGAEAFF.

V usage is TRBV12-3 or TRBV12-4 and J usage is TRBJ1-2; 8 nucleotides agree with TRBD1. This CDR3 comprises 12 residues. V lost 3 bases and J lost 7; bases outside the gene matches: 1. In nucleotides, the CDR3 is TGTGCCAGCAGTTTCGGACAGGGTGGCTACACCTTC. It translates to CASSFGQGGYTF.

The DNA for the CDR3 is TGTGCCAGCAGGGCCCGGGAGGGCAGCGCCTCGGATGGCTACACCTTC. As protein: CASRAREGSASDGYTF. The V and J genes are TRBV2 and TRBJ1-2; D ambiguous. The CDR3 covers 16 residues. The germline V gene has CDR1 SNHLY and CDR2 FYNNEI. The germline V and J ends were trimmed by 6 bases and 6 bases, with 23 bases remaining between them.

The sample holds a few counts of this clone. The V and J genes are TRBV6-5 and TRBJ2-3; 7 bases agree with TRBD1. The CDR3 totals 14 residues. Trimming cost V 8 bases and J 4 bases; bases outside gene matches: 9. The germline CDR1 and CDR2 sequences are MNHEY and SVGAGI. CDR3 nucleotides: TGTGCCAGCTTGCGGACAGGTGGGGCAGATACGCAGTATTTT. It translates to CASLRTGGADTQYF.

The CDR3 sequence is CASSLAIDSPLHF. CDR3 DNA sequence: TGTGCCAGCAGCCTTGCGATAGATTCACCCCTCCACTTT. The chain is built from TRBV11-3 and TRBJ1-6, with D uncertain. This CDR3 region has 13 residues. Trimming removed 5 bases from V and 8 bases from J, with 10 bases in between. Per the germline V gene, CDR1 is SGHNT and CDR2 is YENEEA.

The V call is TRBV5-6, the J call TRBJ2-1; possibly TRBD1 for D (5 bases). The germline V gene has CDR1 SGHDT and CDR2 YYEEEE. V lost 4 bases to trimming and J lost 4 bases, with 15 bases between them. The CDR3 consists of 15 residues. The chain's CDR3 is CASSPTETFYNEQFF. Written as DNA, the CDR3 is TGTGCCAGCAGCCCGACAGAGACGTTTTACAATGAGCAGTTCTTC.

The gene calls are TRBV10-3 and TRBJ1-4; 7 nucleotides match TRBD1. The CDR3 length is 13 residues. With 8 bases clipped from V and 5 bases from J, the junction kept 5 bases outside the gene matches. Germline CDR1 is ENHRY and CDR2 is SYGVKD. CDR3 DNA sequence: TGTGCCATCTCCGGGACAGAGAATGAAAAACTGTTTTTT. Its translation: CAISGTENEKLFF.

The chain uses TRBV6-2 or TRBV6-3 and TRBJ1-5, with D possibly being TRBD1 (6 bases). Germline-derived CDR1 and CDR2 are MNHEY and SVGEGT. V was pared by 5 bases and J by 7 bases, with 18 bases between. The CDR3 extends over 15 amino acids. Here the CDR3 reads CASSPHRDKIQPQHF. The DNA for the CDR3 is TGTGCCAGCAGTCCACACCGGGACAAGATACAGCCCCAGCATTTT.

The chain employs TRBV28 and TRBJ2-3, with D uncertain. V shed 4 bases and J shed 3 bases, with 17 bases lying between them. In germline, CDR1 is MDHEN, CDR2 SYDVKM. The CDR3 is made up of 16 amino acids. Written as DNA, the CDR3 is TGTGCCAGCAGTTCCCGAAAAGAGATTCGAACAGATACGCAGTATTTT. Amino acids: CASSSRKEIRTDTQYF.

J is TRBJ2-2 and V is TRBV3-1 (or the pseudogene TRBV3-2); D is undetermined. V was shortened by 3 bases and J by 6 bases, with 14 bases between the two germline ends. CDR1 is LGHDT, CDR2 YNNKEL, per germline (reference sequence). This CDR3 spans 15 amino acids. CDR3 nucleotide sequence: TGTGCCAGCAGCCAGATCACGAAGGCGGCCGGGGAGCTGTTTTTT. Translated, it gives CASSQITKAAGELFF.